Shown below are 13 T cell receptor beta chains from a single sample sequenced in a study of T-cell reconstitution after alpha-beta-depleted transplantation in children. Preparation of the TCRbeta library was carried out with unique molecular identifiers. One entry per CDR3 protein, called by TCRdb with MiXCR from the PCR reads. The profile shows 500,000 to 650,000 distinct CDR3 sequences, around 10% of them singletons. The sample was PBMCs, mostly from graft donor cells, taken 180 days after TCRalphabeta/CD19-depleted stem cell transplant. Receptor source: a female patient between 2 and 10 years old who had a stem cell transplant for aplastic anemia, so the T cells may come from the graft donor.

V usage is TRBV7-3 and J usage is TRBJ2-1; 7 bases map to TRBD2. This CDR3 has 17 amino acids. Germline V gene data show CDR1 as SGHTA and CDR2 as FQGTGA. V lost 4 bases and J lost 0; bases outside the gene matches: 9. The CDR3 reads CASSSGRRDHSYNEQFF. The CDR3 DNA follows: TGTGCCAGCAGCTCCGGGAGGCGGGACCACTCCTACAATGAGCAGTTCTTC.

The chain combines TRBV20-1 with TRBJ2-4; the D gene is possibly TRBD2 (5 bases). The ends were cut back, 6 bases at V and 0 bases at J, with 9 bases in the middle. The germline V gene has CDR1 DFQATT and CDR2 SNEGSKA (reference sequence). There are 13 residues in the CDR3. The CDR3 here is CSAEGRAKNIQYF. Written as DNA, the CDR3 is TGCAGTGCAGAGGGTCGAGCCAAAAACATTCAGTACTTC.

This clonotype was counted between two and nine times. The chain joins TRBV7-2 to TRBJ2-3, with TRBD2 matching 8 bases. The CDR3 runs to 15 residues. Trimming took 5 bases from V and 3 from J; bases not matched to a gene: 7. Germline CDR1 SGHTA, CDR2 FQGNSA. CDR3 DNA sequence: TGTGCCAGCAGCCTTAGCGGGGCCCGTACAGATACGCAGTATTTT. Translating gives CASSLSGARTDTQYF.

This clonotype was seen a few times. This chain uses TRBV20-1 with TRBJ1-4; D call uncertain. Per the germline V gene, CDR1 is DFQATT and CDR2 is SNEGSKA (reference sequence). The CDR3 is made up of 13 amino acids. V gave up 1 base and J gave up 8 bases, with 11 bases separating them. CDR3 loop: CSARGAGKEKLFF. Here the CDR3 DNA reads TGCAGTGCTAGAGGGGCTGGGAAGGAAAAACTGTTTTTT.

This clonotype was picked up a small number of times. The chain links TRBV5-1 to TRBJ1-3, with no clear D. CDR3 length equals 16 residues. CDR1 and CDR2 from the germline V gene are SGHRS and YFSETQ. Between the trimmed V and J ends, which lost 0 bases and 0 bases, there was a span of 10 bases. The CDR3 here is CASSLADTVSGNTIYF. Here the CDR3 DNA reads TGCGCCAGCAGCTTGGCCGACACAGTCTCTGGAAACACCATATATTTT.

The V call is TRBV6-2 or TRBV6-3, the J call TRBJ2-5; 7 nucleotides align to TRBD2. V dropped 6 bases and J dropped 10; count of bases not matched to a gene: 26. This CDR3 has 18 amino acids. In germline, CDR1 is MNHEY, CDR2 SVGEGT. CDR3 in DNA: TGTGCCAGCAGACAAACCCCATTAGCGGGTGCAGTCTTCGGAGACCAGTACTTC. It codes for CASRQTPLAGAVFGDQYF.

This clonotype has ten or more counts. The rearrangement uses TRBV12-3 or TRBV12-4 and TRBJ2-7; 8 bases match TRBD1. The CDR3 is 15 residues long. After removal of 5 bases from V and 0 bases from J, the junction contained 6 bases not matched to a gene. CDR3 nucleotides: TGTGCCAGCAGTGACAGGGGAATGAGCTCCTACGAGCAGTACGTC. Protein sequence: CASSDRGMSSYEQYV.

In this sample, this clonotype turned up a few times. The chain has TRBV29-1 and TRBJ2-3; 8 bases fit TRBD2. The germline gives CDR1 SQVTM, CDR2 ANQGSEA. The CDR3 sequence is 15 residues long. V lost 1 base to trimming and J lost 2 bases; unmatched junction nucleotides: 5. CDR3 nucleotides: TGCAGCGTTGAAGTCCTAGCGGGTCACACAGATACGCAGTATTTT. It codes for CSVEVLAGHTDTQYF.

Many counts were recorded for this clonotype. This rearrangement joins TRBV4-1 to TRBJ2-4, with 9 bases that match TRBD1. The CDR3 extends over 14 amino acids. Germline CDR1 is MGHRA and CDR2 is YSYEKL. The trim removed 3 bases at V and 6 bases at J, leaving 3 bases unmatched. The CDR3 sequence is CASSHPGQGNIQYF. For the CDR3, the DNA is TGCGCCAGCAGCCATCCGGGACAGGGAAACATTCAGTACTTC.

The chain joins TRBV18 to TRBJ2-7, with D possibly matching TRBD1 (6 bases). The CDR3 has 14 amino acids. Germline CDR1 is KGHSH and CDR2 is LQKENI. The germline V and J ends were trimmed by 2 bases and 2 bases, with 10 bases remaining between them. CDR3 bases: TGTGCCAGCTCACCAGCCGGGACACCCTACGAGCAGTACTTC. Amino acids: CASSPAGTPYEQYF.

This chain uses TRBV14 with TRBJ2-5, with D possibly TRBD1 on 6 matching bases. Germline values: CDR1 SGHDN, CDR2 FVKESK. Trimming stripped 5 bases from V and 0 bases from J, with 16 bases between. This CDR3 is 16 amino acids long. CDR3 nucleotide sequence: TGTGCCAGCAGCTTCCGGGACAATAGCTACCAAGAGACCCAGTACTTC. Protein: CASSFRDNSYQETQYF.

This clonotype has more than one count but fewer than ten. The CDR3 DNA is TGCGCCAGCCGCCCGGACAGTCCGGGCACAGATACGCAGTATTTT. Amino acid sequence: CASRPDSPGTDTQYF. V usage is TRBV5-1 and J usage is TRBJ2-3; a possible D gene is TRBD1 (6 bases). The CDR3 consists of 15 residues. The germline V and J ends were trimmed by 7 bases and 1 base, with 16 bases remaining between them. Per the germline V gene, CDR1 is SGHRS and CDR2 is YFSETQ.

The V and J genes are TRBV6-1 and TRBJ1-2; 7 bases agree with TRBD1. The germline gives CDR1 MNHNS, CDR2 SASEGT. J gave up 0 bases and V 7 bases, and 5 bases lay outside the gene matches. The CDR3 sequence is 14 residues long. CDR3 residues: CASKQGSPNYGYTF. Written as DNA, the CDR3 is TGTGCCAGCAAACAGGGGAGTCCTAACTATGGCTACACCTTC.